The clone carrying this T cell receptor beta chain appeared a single time. The antigen is unknown. Sample treatment: approximately 11-day PBMC culture with coronavirus spike peptide pools or control peptides (ViraFEST assay). The sample is drawn from a study of vaccination and CD4 T cells after COVID-19. On the study more broadly: Convalescent patients gave post-COVID blood a median about 110 days post-diagnosis, range 35 to 161.

The CDR3 runs 13 residues. CDR1 and CDR2 from the germline V gene are MNHEY and SVGAGI. The V end was cut by 2 bases, the J end by 3 bases, with 8 bases between. The Oncomine TCR Beta short-read assay generated sequence data from the DNA of cultured CD4+ T cells. It was cultured CD4+ T cells from which genomic DNA was extracted. TCRdb called the PCR reads again in MiXCR, with one record for every CDR3 protein. The top ten hold over 7% of the sample, which has fewer than 20,000 distinct CDR3 sequences, about 50% seen once. General study findings and limits: In convalescent patients, a median roughly 86% of reactive clones appeared only post-vaccination.

This specimen consisted of CD4+ T cells from blood, cultured in vitro, obtained before SARS-CoV-2 vaccination. The TCR originated in a human donor who had recovered from COVID-19. The chain recombines TRBV6-5 with TRBJ2-7, with D perhaps TRBD2 (6 bases). The CDR3 DNA follows: TGTGCCAGCAGTTACGGGACTTACTACGAGCAGTACTTC. Amino acid sequence: CASSYGTYYEQYF.